These T cell receptor beta chains were read from a single sample in a study of CDR3 diversity in severe acne. TCRdb reanalysed the PCR reads using MiXCR and keeps one entry per CDR3 protein. The sample holds almost 85,000 distinct CDR3 sequences, about 54% seen once. Source material: blood. The receptor source for this set is a male donor in good health, without acne. The CDR3 runs from the conserved cysteine through the conserved F or W. Each record gives: clone size, V gene, D gene, J gene, CDR3 protein, CDR3 DNA. The D gene is left open where the match is weak. Where a row states a size, it is once, few, many or the class of an expanded clone; other rows omit it.

>NA|TRBV7-2|TRBD1|TRBJ2-5
CASSWDRDRGRKETQYF
TGTGCCAGCAGCTGGGACCGGGACAGGGGACGAAAAGAGACCCAGTACTTC
>few|TRBV28|NA|TRBJ1-2
CASDQGLGWNGYTF
TGTGCCAGCGACCAAGGGTTGGGTTGGAATGGCTACACCTTC
>NA|TRBV19|NA|TRBJ2-7
CASTGTTHGEQYF
TGTGCCAGTACCGGGACGACCCACGGCGAGCAGTACTTC
>NA|TRBV5-4|TRBD1|TRBJ2-7
CASSPGTGGSLGEQYF
TGTGCCAGCAGCCCGGGGACAGGGGGATCTTTGGGCGAGCAGTACTTC
>few|TRBV20-1|NA|TRBJ1-5
CSARTRQSGQPQHF
TGCAGTGCTAGAACGCGACAGTCGGGTCAGCCCCAGCATTTT
>medium-sized|TRBV20-1|NA|TRBJ2-5
CSAQQGGGTQYF
TGCAGTGCTCAGCAGGGAGGAGGGACCCAGTACTTC
>few|TRBV24-1|NA|TRBJ2-3
CATSVRAGHTDTQYF
TGTGCCACCAGTGTGCGAGCGGGACACACAGATACGCAGTATTTT
>many|TRBV9|TRBD1|TRBJ1-6
CASSVGLDGTEYNSPLHF
TGTGCCAGCAGCGTAGGACTGGACGGGACAGAATATAATTCACCCCTCCACTTT
>NA|TRBV5-1|NA|TRBJ2-5
CASSLEQGGYQETQYF
TGCGCCAGCAGCTTGGAACAGGGGGGGTACCAAGAGACCCAGTACTTC
>NA|TRBV7-2|NA|TRBJ1-1
CASSYGGKTVAFF
TGTGCCAGCAGCTATGGGGGGAAAACTGTAGCTTTCTTT
>many|TRBV25-1|NA|TRBJ1-2
CASRADTQTVYTF
TGTGCCAGCAGGGCGGATACCCAAACTGTCTACACCTTC
>NA|TRBV7-9|NA|TRBJ1-2
CASSLALRGSGGYTF
TGTGCCAGCAGCTTAGCGTTGAGGGGATCAGGGGGCTACACCTTC
>NA|TRBV25-1|NA|TRBJ1-2
CASSEGTARGYTF
TGTGCCAGCAGTGAAGGAACAGCCCGTGGCTACACCTTC
>many|TRBV29-1|TRBD1|TRBJ2-7
CSAVGQGQSEQYF
TGCAGCGCTGTGGGACAGGGTCAATCCGAGCAGTACTTC
>NA|TRBV7-9|NA|TRBJ2-1
CASSSDRGGTSNEQFF
TGTGCCAGCAGCTCCGACAGGGGAGGGACTAGCAATGAGCAGTTCTTC
>many|TRBV6-5|NA|TRBJ2-1
CASSYDRGKENEQFF
TGTGCCAGCAGTTACGACAGAGGGAAGGAGAATGAGCAGTTCTTC
>NA|TRBV20-1|NA|TRBJ2-3
CSARDTRMTRQRGTQYF
TGCAGTGCTAGAGACACACGAATGACGAGACAGCGAGGTACGCAGTATTTT
>NA|TRBV27|NA|TRBJ1-2
CASSTSDSSGYGYTF
TGTGCCAGCAGTACCTCGGACAGCTCGGGCTATGGCTACACCTTC
>many|TRBV20-1|NA|TRBJ2-3
CSARDSGERWGSKRTQYF
TGCAGTGCTAGAGATTCTGGGGAGCGGTGGGGGTCGAAGAGAACGCAGTATTTT
>many|TRBV6-6|NA|TRBJ2-7
CASSYSSSYEQYF
TGTGCCAGCAGTTACTCGAGCTCCTACGAGCAGTACTTC
>NA|TRBV19|TRBD2|TRBJ2-7
CASSILAGGTNTGELYF
TGTGCCAGTAGTATACTAGCGGGGGGGACGAACACCGGGGAGCTGTACTTC
>NA|TRBV19|TRBD1|TRBJ2-7
CASSLGTGSFEQYF
TGTGCCAGTAGTCTCGGGACAGGGTCCTTCGAGCAGTACTTC
>NA|TRBV5-1|TRBD2|TRBJ2-1
CASRTTSSAEQFF
TGCGCCAGCAGAACGACTAGCAGCGCCGAGCAGTTCTTC
>NA|TRBV2|NA|TRBJ2-1
CASSETLDRLTNNEQFF
TGTGCCAGCAGTGAAACCCTGGACAGATTAACTAACAATGAGCAGTTCTTC